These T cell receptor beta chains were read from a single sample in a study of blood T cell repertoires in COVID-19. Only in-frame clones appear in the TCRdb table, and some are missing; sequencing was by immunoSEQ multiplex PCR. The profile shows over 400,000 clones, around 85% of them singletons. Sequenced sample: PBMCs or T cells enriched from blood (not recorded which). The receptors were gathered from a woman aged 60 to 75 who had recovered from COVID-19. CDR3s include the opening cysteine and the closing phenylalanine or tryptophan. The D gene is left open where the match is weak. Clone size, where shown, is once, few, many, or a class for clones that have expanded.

CASSLSTGFSYNSPLHF,TGTGCCAGCAGCTTATCGACAGGCTTCTCCTATAATTCACCCCTCCACTTT,TRBV7-9,NA,NA,TRBJ1-6
CASSWGDGQPQHF,TGCGCCAGCAGCTGGGGGGATGGGCAGCCCCAGCATTTT,TRBV5-1,NA,once,TRBJ1-5
CATSDSDRGSTEAFF,TGTGCCACCAGTGATTCGGACAGGGGGTCCACTGAAGCTTTCTTT,TRBV24-1,TRBD1,NA,TRBJ1-1
CASSGSGGADTQYF,TGTGCCAGCAGTGGAAGCGGGGGTGCGGATACGCAGTATTTT,TRBV25-1,TRBD2,NA,TRBJ2-3
CASSLTLGQGALYGYTF,TGCGCCAGCAGCCTTACACTAGGACAGGGCGCTCTTTATGGCTACACCTTC,TRBV4-1,TRBD1,NA,TRBJ1-2
CASSLAGTGGETQYF,TGTGCCAGCAGCTTGGCGGGCACGGGGGGGGAGACCCAGTACTTC,TRBV5-4,TRBD2,NA,TRBJ2-5
CASSEMGDGNTIYF,TGTGCCAGCAGTGAGATGGGAGATGGAAACACCATATATTTT,TRBV2,NA,NA,TRBJ1-3
CASSLRRGNTGELFF,TGTGCCAGCAGTTTACGGCGGGGCAACACCGGGGAGCTGTTTTTT,TRBV28,NA,NA,TRBJ2-2
CASRRTGDGSTEAFF,TGTGCCAGCAGGAGGACGGGGGATGGGAGCACTGAAGCTTTCTTT,TRBV6-5,NA,NA,TRBJ1-1
CASSPRLAGGNEQFF,TGTGCCAGCAGCCCGAGACTAGCGGGGGGGAATGAGCAGTTCTTC,TRBV3-1/TRBV3-2,TRBD2,NA,TRBJ2-1
CATSDLSSGGYGELFF,TGTGCCACCAGTGATTTGTCCAGCGGGGGCTACGGGGAGCTGTTTTTT,TRBV24-1,TRBD2,NA,TRBJ2-2
CASSPAGTEAFF,TGTGCCAGCAGTCCGGCGGGCACTGAAGCTTTCTTT,TRBV27,NA,NA,TRBJ1-1
CASSSGPGTGGTEAFF,TGTGCCAGCAGCTCTGGTCCCGGGACAGGGGGAACTGAAGCTTTCTTT,TRBV5-6,TRBD1,NA,TRBJ1-1
CASSLGRGNTEAFF,TGCGCCAGCAGCTTGGGCCGGGGGAACACTGAAGCTTTCTTT,TRBV5-1,NA,NA,TRBJ1-1
CASSIRDRGANYGYTF,TGCGCCAGCAGCATCCGGGACAGGGGGGCGAACTATGGCTACACCTTC,TRBV5-1,TRBD1,NA,TRBJ1-2
CASSLQDRVRGEKLFF,TGTGCCAGCAGTTTACAGGACAGGGTGAGAGGTGAAAAACTGTTTTTT,TRBV28,TRBD1,NA,TRBJ1-4
CASSRGSYRGTPTDTQYF,TGTGCCAGTAGTAGGGGCTCTTACAGGGGGACACCCACAGATACGCAGTATTTT,TRBV19,TRBD1,NA,TRBJ2-3
CASSYQTISSYNEQFF,TGTGCCAGCAGTTACCAAACGATCAGCTCCTACAATGAGCAGTTCTTC,TRBV6-5,NA,NA,TRBJ2-1
CASSEQGGTNEKLFF,TGTGCCAGCAGTGAACAGGGAGGAACTAATGAAAAACTGTTTTTT,TRBV2,NA,many,TRBJ1-4
CASSHLGTSGQETQYF,TGCGCCAGCAGCCACCTCGGGACTAGCGGACAAGAGACCCAGTACTTC,TRBV5-1,TRBD2,NA,TRBJ2-5
CATRGYSNQPQHF,TGTGCCACCCGGGGGTATAGCAATCAGCCCCAGCATTTT,TRBV19,NA,NA,TRBJ1-5
CASSVEGGQLGNTIYF,TGTGCCAGCAGCGTAGAGGGGGGACAGTTAGGAAACACCATATATTTT,TRBV9,TRBD1,NA,TRBJ1-3
CASSLRDRVTGELFF,TGTGCCAGCAGCCTAAGGGACAGGGTGACCGGGGAGCTGTTTTTT,TRBV7-8,TRBD1,NA,TRBJ2-2
CASSETGPYNSPLHF,TGTGCCAGCAGTGAGACAGGGCCCTATAATTCACCCCTCCACTTT,TRBV6-4,TRBD1,NA,TRBJ1-6
CASGGGAYTEAFF,TGTGCCAGCGGAGGGGGCGCGTACACTGAAGCTTTCTTT,TRBV2,TRBD1,NA,TRBJ1-1
CASTRGANTEAFF,TGTGCCAGCACTCGGGGGGCCAACACTGAAGCTTTCTTT,TRBV6-5,NA,NA,TRBJ1-1
CASSPRQGRTEAFF,TGTGCCAGCAGCCCCCGACAGGGGAGAACTGAAGCTTTCTTT,TRBV27,TRBD1,NA,TRBJ1-1
CASSQDPRRGRHEQYF,TGTGCCAGCAGTCAAGATCCCCGCAGGGGGCGACACGAGCAGTACTTC,TRBV14,TRBD1,many,TRBJ2-7
CATSDRTGGYRGDEQFF,TGTGCCACCAGTGATCGGACAGGGGGCTATAGAGGGGATGAGCAGTTCTTC,TRBV24-1,TRBD1,NA,TRBJ2-1
CASSLGSVGELFF,TGTGCCAGCAGTTTAGGTAGCGTCGGGGAGCTGTTTTTT,TRBV12-3/TRBV12-4,NA,NA,TRBJ2-2